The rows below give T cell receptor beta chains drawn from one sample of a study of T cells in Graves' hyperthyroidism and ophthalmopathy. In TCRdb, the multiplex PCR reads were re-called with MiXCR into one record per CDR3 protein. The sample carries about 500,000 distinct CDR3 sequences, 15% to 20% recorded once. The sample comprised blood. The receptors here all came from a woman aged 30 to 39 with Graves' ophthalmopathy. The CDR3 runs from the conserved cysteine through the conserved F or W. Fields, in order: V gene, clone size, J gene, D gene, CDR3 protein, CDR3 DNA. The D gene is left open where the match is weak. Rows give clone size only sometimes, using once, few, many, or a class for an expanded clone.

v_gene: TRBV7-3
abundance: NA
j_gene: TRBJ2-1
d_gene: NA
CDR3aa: CASSSAGGYNEQFF
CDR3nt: TGTGCCAGCAGCTCAGCGGGCGGGTACAATGAGCAGTTCTTC

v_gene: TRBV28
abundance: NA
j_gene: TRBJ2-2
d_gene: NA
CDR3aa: CASSFGSSSGTGELFF
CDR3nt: TGTGCCAGCAGTTTTGGGTCGAGCTCGGGGACCGGGGAGCTGTTTTTT

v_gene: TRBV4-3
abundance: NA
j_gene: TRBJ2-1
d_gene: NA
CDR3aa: CASSQDGAGGGEQFF
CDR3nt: TGCGCCAGCAGCCAAGATGGCGCAGGTGGAGGAGAGCAGTTCTTC

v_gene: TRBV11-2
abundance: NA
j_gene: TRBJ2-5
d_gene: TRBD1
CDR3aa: CASSLEQGALDKTQYF
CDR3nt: TGTGCCAGCAGCTTGGAACAGGGGGCGCTGGACAAGACCCAGTACTTC

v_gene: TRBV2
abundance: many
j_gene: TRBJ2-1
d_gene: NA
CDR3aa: CASRPPTRPYNEQFF
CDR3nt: TGTGCCAGCAGACCCCCGACCAGACCCTACAATGAGCAGTTCTTC

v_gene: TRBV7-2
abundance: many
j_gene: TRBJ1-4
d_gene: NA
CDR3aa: CASSARAGAVEKLFF
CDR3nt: TGTGCCAGCAGCGCCAGGGCGGGGGCGGTTGAAAAACTGTTTTTT

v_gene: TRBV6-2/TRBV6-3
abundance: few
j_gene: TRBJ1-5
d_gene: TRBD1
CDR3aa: CASSHGTGADINQPQHF
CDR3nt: TGTGCCAGCAGTCACGGGACAGGGGCAGATATCAATCAGCCCCAGCATTTT

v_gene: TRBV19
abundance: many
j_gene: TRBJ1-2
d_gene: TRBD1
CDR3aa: CASSIVGQLNYGYTF
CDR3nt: TGTGCCAGTAGTATAGTGGGACAGCTTAACTATGGCTACACCTTC

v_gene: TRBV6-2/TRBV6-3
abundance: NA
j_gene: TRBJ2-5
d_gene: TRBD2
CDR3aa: CASRQLAGDRETQYF
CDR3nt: TGTGCCAGCAGGCAACTAGCGGGAGATAGGGAGACCCAGTACTTC

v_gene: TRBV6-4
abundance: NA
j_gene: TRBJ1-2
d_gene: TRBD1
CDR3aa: CASSAPSRDSRGYTF
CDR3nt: TGTGCCAGCAGTGCTCCCTCCCGGGACAGTAGAGGCTACACCTTC

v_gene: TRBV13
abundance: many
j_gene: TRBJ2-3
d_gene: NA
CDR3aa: CASSPDRDTQYF
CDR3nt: TGTGCCAGCAGCCCCGATCGGGATACGCAGTATTTT

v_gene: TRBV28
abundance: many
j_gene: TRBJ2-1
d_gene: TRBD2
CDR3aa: CASSSSGTTYNEQFF
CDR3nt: TGTGCCAGCAGTTCGAGCGGGACCACCTACAATGAGCAGTTCTTC

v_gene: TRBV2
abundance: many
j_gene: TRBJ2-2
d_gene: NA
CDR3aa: CASREQGRGTGELFF
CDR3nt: TGTGCCAGCAGGGAACAGGGTCGGGGCACCGGGGAGCTGTTTTTT

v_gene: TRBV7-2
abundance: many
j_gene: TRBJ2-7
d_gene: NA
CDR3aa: CASSWSGTDEEQYF
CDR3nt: TGTGCCAGCAGCTGGTCCGGGACGGATGAGGAGCAGTACTTC

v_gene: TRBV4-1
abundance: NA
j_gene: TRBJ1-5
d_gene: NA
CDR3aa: CASSQEHRRANQPQHF
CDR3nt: TGCGCCAGCAGCCAAGAGCATAGGAGGGCCAATCAGCCCCAGCATTTT

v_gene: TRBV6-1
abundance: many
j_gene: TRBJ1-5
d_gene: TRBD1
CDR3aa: CASSAGTGGVGQPQHF
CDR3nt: TGTGCCAGCAGTGCGGGGACAGGGGGAGTAGGTCAGCCCCAGCATTTT

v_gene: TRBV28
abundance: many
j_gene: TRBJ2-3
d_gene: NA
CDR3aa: CASSFLRDTQYF
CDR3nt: TGTGCCAGCAGTTTCCTGAGAGATACGCAGTATTTT

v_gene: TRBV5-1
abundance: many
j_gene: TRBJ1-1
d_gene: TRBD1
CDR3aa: CASSLVQGVNTEAFF
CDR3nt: TGCGCCAGCAGCTTGGTTCAGGGGGTAAACACTGAAGCTTTCTTT

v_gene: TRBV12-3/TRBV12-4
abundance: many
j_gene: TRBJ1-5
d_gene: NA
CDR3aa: CASNNNNQPQHF
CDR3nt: TGTGCCAGCAACAACAACAATCAGCCCCAGCATTTT

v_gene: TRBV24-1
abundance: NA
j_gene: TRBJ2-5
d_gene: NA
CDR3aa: CATSDLPFRGGQIETQYF
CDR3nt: TGTGCCACCAGTGATTTGCCTTTTAGGGGGGGACAGATAGAGACCCAGTACTTC

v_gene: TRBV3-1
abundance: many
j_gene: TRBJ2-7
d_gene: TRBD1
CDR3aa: CASSQGGDRDYEQYF
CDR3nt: TGTGCCAGCAGCCAAGGAGGGGACAGAGACTACGAGCAGTACTTC

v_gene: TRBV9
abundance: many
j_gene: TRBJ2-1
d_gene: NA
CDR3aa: CASSVAVGPGGHNEQFF
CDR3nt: TGTGCCAGCAGCGTAGCTGTCGGGCCAGGCGGTCACAATGAGCAGTTCTTC

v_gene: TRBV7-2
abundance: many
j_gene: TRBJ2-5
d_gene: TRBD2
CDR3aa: CASSGHLAGGNLRYF
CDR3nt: TGTGCCAGCAGCGGCCATCTAGCGGGAGGAAACTTACGGTACTTC

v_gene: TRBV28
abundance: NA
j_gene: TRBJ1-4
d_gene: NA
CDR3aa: CASSPLGTGSEKLFF
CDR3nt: TGTGCCAGCAGTCCCCTGGGGACGGGAAGTGAAAAACTGTTTTTT